This T cell receptor beta chain was documented in a study of T cell clonality in common variable immunodeficiency. The CDR3 runs to 15 residues. J was trimmed by 5 bases and V by 6 bases; bases with no gene match: 6. Germline V gene lookup returns CDR1 SNHLY and CDR2 FYNNEI. This clone was counted at least ten times. The read terminates 3 residues ahead of where the CDR3 ends, so the germline J gene completes it. Measured with immunoSEQ multiplex PCR; TCRdb has only the in-frame clones, and not every one. This table holds tens of thousands of clones with no singletons; the top ten claim 2% to 2.5%. The clonotype originates from a person aged 18 to 75 in good health. The chain is built from TRBV2 and TRBJ2-3, with TRBD2 matching 12 bases. The sample was peripheral blood mononuclear cells. The chain's CDR3 is CASSLAGGQKDTQYF. The sequenced CDR3 bases are TGTGCCAGCAGCCTAGCGGGGGGGCAGAAAGATACG. The whole variable domain, filled in from reference TRBV2 and TRBJ2-3, reads EPEVTQTPSHQVTQMGQEVILRCVPISNHLYFYWYRQILGQKVEFLVSFYNNEISEKSEIFDDQFSVERPDGSNFTLKIRSTKLEDSAMYFCASSLAGGQKDTQYFGPGTRLTVL.